The TCR beta chain under discussion was sequenced for a study of OX40 agonist ivuxolimab in advanced cancers. Study as a whole: An agonistic anti-OX40 (CD134) antibody, ivuxolimab, was used to treat the patients. Intravenous ivuxolimab was administered to patients every 2 weeks at 0.01 to 10 mg/kg. Partial responses occurred in three patients (one hepatocellular carcinoma, two cutaneous melanoma).

General observations from the study: Normalized T-cell clonal expansion was also low in a subset of nonresponders.

Data came from immunoSEQ multiplex PCR; TCRdb stores just in-frame clones and leaves some out. Of about 35,000 clones detected, roughly 80% appear once; the ten largest clones hold roughly 15%. About this clone: As yet, its antigen is unknown.

This CDR3 spans 15 amino acids. The junction had 10 bases not matched to a gene; V was cut back by 5 bases and J by 9 bases. Looked up from germline, CDR1 is SGHNT and CDR2 is YENEEA. The sequencing used CD4+ or CD8+ T cells sorted from blood, collected in a trial of the OX40 agonist ivuxolimab. The chain has TRBV11-3 and TRBJ1-6; 7 bases agree with TRBD1. This TCR derives from an adult with an advanced solid tumor such as melanoma, head and neck, liver or kidney cancer. This CDR3 reads CASSPIDRDGSPLHF. CDR3 sequence (DNA): TGTGCCAGCAGCCCGATCGACAGGGATGGTTCACCCCTCCACTTT. The full variable domain, with the rest looked up from reference TRBV11-3 and TRBJ1-6, is EAGVVQSPRYKIIEKKQPVAFWCNPISGHNTLYWYLQNLGQGPELLIRYENEEAVDDSQLPKDRFSAERLKGVDSTLKIQPAELGDSAVYLCASSPIDRDGSPLHFGNGTRLTVT.